Sequencing of this TCR beta chain was carried out in a study of cytomegalovirus exposure and HLA in healthy donors. This CDR3 spans 13 amino acids. V lost 1 base and J lost 6; bases outside the gene matches: 1. Germline lookup yields CDR1 MNHNS and CDR2 SASEGT. Primers for the PCR totalled 60 Vbeta and 13 Jbeta. Sequenced by immunoSEQ multiplex PCR; TCRdb stores in-frame clones only, minus some. The sample table sets out approximately 51,000 clones. The chain has TRBV6-1 and TRBJ1-2; 8 bases line up with TRBD1. The receptor's source is a man between 35 and 55 years old in good health and CMV-seropositive. Sequenced input: PBMCs. CDR3 sequence (DNA): TGTGCCAGCAGTGAAGGGACAGGGAATGGCTACACCTTC. Its translation is CASSEGTGNGYTF.